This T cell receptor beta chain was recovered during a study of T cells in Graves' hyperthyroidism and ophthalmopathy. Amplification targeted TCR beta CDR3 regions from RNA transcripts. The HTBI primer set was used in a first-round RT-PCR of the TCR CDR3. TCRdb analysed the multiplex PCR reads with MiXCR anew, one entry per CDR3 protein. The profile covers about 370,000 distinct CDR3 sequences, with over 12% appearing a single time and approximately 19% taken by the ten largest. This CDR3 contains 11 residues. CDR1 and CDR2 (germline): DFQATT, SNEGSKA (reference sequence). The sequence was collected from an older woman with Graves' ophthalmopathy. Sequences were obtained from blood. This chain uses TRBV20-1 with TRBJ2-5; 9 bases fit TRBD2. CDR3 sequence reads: CVSGSRETQYF. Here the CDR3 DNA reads TGCGTTAGCGGGAGTCGAGAGACCCAGTACTTC.